This TCR beta chain appears in the sequencing data of a study of Ad26.COV2.S vaccination and SARS-CoV-2 variants. Broader study findings: Placebo recipients had lower spike-specific TCR breadth than vaccine recipients. Placebo recipients and vaccine recipients were similar in non-spike TCR breadth. Total responses of T cells may have been underestimated by the analyses of TCR breadth and depth.

The treatment is: about 20 received Ad26.COV2.S at low or high dose, single or two shots; several received placebo; per-sample allocation not given. The samples were gathered on day 63 after the first injection of vaccine or placebo. The sample came from a Boston adult aged 18-55 years. This CDR3 comprises 16 residues. Per the germline V gene, CDR1 is LNHDA and CDR2 is SQIVND (reference sequence). The ends were cut back, 3 bases at V and 4 bases at J, with 17 bases in the middle. As to this clone: As yet, its antigen is unknown.

Clones were read by immunoSEQ multiplex PCR, and TCRdb kept only the in-frame ones, dropping some. The repertoire holds some 400,000 clones, with about 89% as singletons. The TCR comes from a person aged 18 to 65 who received the Ad26.COV2.S COVID-19 vaccine or a placebo. V is TRBV19 and J is TRBJ2-3, with D perhaps TRBD2 (5 bases). The sample in question was peripheral blood, obtained in a trial of Ad26.COV2.S vaccine versus placebo. This CDR3 is CASSIPRPLVPDTQYF. CDR3 bases: TGTGCCAGTAGTATCCCTCGACCACTAGTTCCAGATACGCAGTATTTT.